The 29 T cell receptor beta chains below all came from one sample that was sequenced in a study of blood T cell repertoires in COVID-19. Some clones are missing from TCRdb's copy, which holds only in-frame ones; the method was immunoSEQ multiplex PCR. This repertoire shows over 45,000 clones, more than 70% found once; its top ten account for 5.2%. The sequencing sample was made of peripheral blood. These receptors were obtained from a human donor in a cohort sampled during active COVID-19.

CDR3 loop: CASSSPTGSTDTQYF. As DNA, the CDR3 is TGTGCCAGCAGCTCCCCCACCGGGAGCACAGATACGCAGTATTTT. This rearrangement joins TRBV5-4 to TRBJ2-3, with D unclear. This CDR3 region has 15 residues. Germline V gene data show CDR1 as SGHNT and CDR2 as YYREEE (reference sequence). The V gene lost 3 bases and the J gene lost 0 bases, with 11 bases spanning the gap.

V is TRBV6-5 and J is TRBJ2-3; D unresolved. This CDR3 comprises 12 residues. The V gene lost 7 bases and the J gene lost 4 bases, with 9 bases spanning the gap. Germline CDR1 reads MNHEY; CDR2 reads SVGAGI. The chain's CDR3 is CASTLGADTQYF. In DNA form, the CDR3 reads TGTGCCAGCACCCTCGGAGCAGATACGCAGTATTTT.

This clone was seen once. The chain's CDR3 is CSVCRLADNTGELFF. The CDR3 nucleotides are TGCAGCGTTTGCCGGCTAGCGGATAACACCGGGGAGCTGTTTTTT. The chain combines TRBV29-1 with TRBJ2-2; 7 bases are shared with TRBD2. Germline CDR1 is SQVTM and CDR2 is ANQGSEA. The CDR3 length is 15 residues. The J segment lost 2 bases and the V segment lost 5 bases, leaving 8 bases of the junction unmatched.

V usage is TRBV4-2 and J usage is TRBJ1-5, with 7 bases lining up with TRBD1. The germline V gene has CDR1 LGHNA and CDR2 YNFKEQ. CDR3 length equals 17 residues. J lost 2 bases, V lost 2 bases, and 9 bases had no gene match. CDR3 nucleotide sequence: TGTGCCAGCAGCCAACGACAGGGCTGGGCGGGCAATCAGCCCCAGCATTTT. This gives the protein CASSQRQGWAGNQPQHF.

This clone appeared a few times. The V and J genes are TRBV6-5 and TRBJ1-4; D not certain. Trimming took off 7 bases at V and 8 bases at J, with 11 bases between the two ends. The CDR3 covers 12 residues. CDR1 MNHEY and CDR2 SVGAGI come from the germline V gene. The CDR3 bases are TGTGCCAGCACAACCCCGGGGGAAAAACTGTTTTTT. It encodes CASTTPGEKLFF.

The chain couples TRBV11-2 to TRBJ1-4; 7 bases line up with TRBD1. This CDR3 is built from 17 residues. V lost 0 bases, J lost 1 base, and 5 bases stayed unmatched. Germline V gene lookup returns CDR1 SGHAT and CDR2 FQNNGV. CDR3 nucleotide sequence: TGTGCCAGCAGCTTAGAAGGGGGCCCTGGAACTAATGAAAAACTGTTTTTT. Amino acids: CASSLEGGPGTNEKLFF.

The chain carries TRBV9 and TRBJ1-3; D ambiguous. Germline assignment: CDR1 SGDLS and CDR2 YYNGEE. This CDR3 has 15 amino acids. Trimming removed 0 bases at V and 4 bases at J, with 11 bases between. CDR3 sequence (DNA): TGTGCCAGCAGCGTAGATGAGGGCCCCGGAAACACCATATATTTT. Protein product: CASSVDEGPGNTIYF. The full variable domain, rest sourced from reference TRBV9 and TRBJ1-3, is DSGVTQTPKHLITATGQRVTLRCSPRSGDLSVYWYQQSLDQGLQFLIQYYNGEERAKGNILERFSAQQFPDLHSELNLSSLELGDSALYFCASSVDEGPGNTIYFGEGSWLTVV.

The rearrangement uses TRBV5-1 and TRBJ2-1; 7 bases match TRBD1. The CDR3 is 14 residues long. Germline assignment: CDR1 SGHRS and CDR2 YFSETQ. V lost 3 bases and J lost 5; bases outside the gene matches: 5. The CDR3 is CASSSGTANNEQFF. The CDR3 DNA follows: TGCGCCAGCAGCTCCGGGACAGCTAACAATGAGCAGTTCTTC.

J is TRBJ2-3 and V is TRBV5-1; TRBD1 is a possible D gene (6 bases). V shed 4 bases and J shed 4 bases, with 13 bases lying between them. CDR3 size: 14 residues. CDR1 SGHRS and CDR2 YFSETQ come from the germline V gene. CDR3 sequence: CASSKLTGSDTQYF. CDR3 sequence (DNA): TGCGCCAGCAGCAAACTAACAGGGTCAGATACGCAGTATTTT. The full variable domain, rest sourced from reference TRBV5-1 and TRBJ2-3, is KAGVTQTPRYLIKTRGQQVTLSCSPISGHRSVSWYQQTPGQGLQFLFEYFSETQRNKGNFPGRFSGRQFSNSRSEMNVSTLELGDSALYLCASSKLTGSDTQYFGPGTRLTVL.

This chain joins TRBV3-1 (or the pseudogene TRBV3-2) and TRBJ2-3, with D possibly matching TRBD1 (6 bases). From germline, CDR1 is LGHDT and CDR2 YNNKEL (reference sequence). V dropped 1 base and J dropped 2 bases, with 10 bases sitting between them. The CDR3 consists of 15 residues. DNA for the CDR3: TGTGCCAGCAGCCAAGGGGGGCCCGCCACAGATACGCAGTATTTT. Its translation: CASSQGGPATDTQYF.

This chain connects TRBV19 to TRBJ2-7, with D possibly TRBD2 on 5 matching bases. Germline V CDR1 and CDR2: LNHDA, SQIVND (reference sequence). Deletions cut 5 bases from V and 3 bases from J, with 14 bases between. The CDR3 consists of 14 residues. The CDR3: CASSGRTSNYEQYF. The CDR3 nucleotides are TGTGCCAGTAGTGGCCGGACTTCTAACTACGAGCAGTACTTC.

This clone was seen once. The gene calls are TRBV9 and TRBJ2-3, with 11 bases lining up with TRBD1. The J segment lost 4 bases and the V segment lost 0 bases, leaving 13 bases of the junction unmatched. Germline values: CDR1 SGDLS, CDR2 YYNGEE. CDR3 length: 19 amino acids. CDR3 amino acids: CASSVDLRRDRGKADTQYF. CDR3 DNA: TGTGCCAGCAGCGTAGATCTGAGAAGGGACAGGGGGAAGGCAGATACGCAGTATTTT.

The V call is TRBV6-5, the J call TRBJ2-1; 14 nucleotides agree with TRBD2. The V segment lost 3 bases and the J segment 9 bases; nucleotides outside the gene matches: 4. CDR1 MNHEY and CDR2 SVGAGI come from the germline V gene. This CDR3 has 15 amino acids. The CDR3 protein is CASSYSGLAGVEQFF. Written as DNA, the CDR3 is TGTGCCAGCAGTTATTCGGGACTAGCGGGGGTTGAGCAGTTCTTC.

The J gene is TRBJ2-1, the V gene TRBV4-2; 8 bases align to TRBD2. CDR3 length: 17 residues. V dropped 3 bases and J dropped 0; count of bases not matched to a gene: 7. CDR1 is LGHNA, CDR2 YNFKEQ, per germline. As DNA, the CDR3 is TGTGCCAGCAGCCACCCCGCGGGGGGAAGCTCCTACAATGAGCAGTTCTTC. This sequence encodes CASSHPAGGSSYNEQFF.

The rearrangement uses TRBV29-1 and TRBJ2-5; 8 nucleotides line up with TRBD2. Germline V gene data show CDR1 as SQVTM and CDR2 as ANQGSEA. Losses at the gene ends were 4 bases for V and 3 bases for J; bases not matched to a gene: 13. This CDR3 is 16 amino acids long. CDR3 loop: CSVVGTAGGPEETQYF. The CDR3 nucleotides are TGCAGCGTTGTAGGAACGGCGGGGGGCCCGGAAGAGACCCAGTACTTC.

A few counts support this clone. The chain carries TRBV21-1 and TRBJ1-1; the table assigns TRBD1, which was not confirmed against the DNA. TRBV21-1 is a pseudogene locus. The CDR3 spans 17 residues. The CDR3 loop reads CASSTDRVSKLNTEAFF. In nucleotides, the CDR3 is TGTGCCAGCAGCACGGACAGGGTCTCCAAATTAAACACTGAAGCTTTCTTT.

J is TRBJ2-7 and V is TRBV19; D possibly corresponds to TRBD2 (6 bases). CDR3 length: 13 amino acids. Trimming left V 4 bases short and J 6 bases short, with 13 bases between. Germline CDR1 is LNHDA and CDR2 is SQIVND (reference sequence). The CDR3 region has the DNA TGTGCCAGTAGTACGTCCGGGGGTGGCGAGCAGTACTTC. It yields the protein CASSTSGGGEQYF. Full variable domain (outside the CDR3, taken from reference TRBV19 and TRBJ2-7): DGGITQSPKYLFRKEGQNVTLSCEQNLNHDAMYWYRQDPGQGLRLIYYSQIVNDFQKGDIAEGYSVSREKKESFPLTVTSAQKNPTAFYLCASSTSGGGEQYFGPGTRLTVT.

V usage is TRBV5-1 and J usage is TRBJ1-1; 9 bases map to TRBD1. V was clipped by 5 bases and J by 1 base; unmatched bases: 3. Germline V gene sequence: CDR1 SGHRS, CDR2 YFSETQ. This CDR3 has 14 residues. The CDR3 reads CASRTGQGNTEAFF. The CDR3, as DNA: TGCGCCAGCAGGACGGGACAGGGGAACACTGAAGCTTTCTTT.

The rearrangement joins TRBV27 to TRBJ2-7; 11 bases line up with TRBD2. Germline loops: CDR1 MNHEY, CDR2 SMNVEV (reference sequence). J was trimmed by 3 bases and V by 8 bases; bases with no gene match: 6. This CDR3 has 14 amino acids. The chain's CDR3 is CASGPGLADYEQYF. The CDR3 coding sequence is TGTGCCAGCGGGCCGGGACTAGCGGACTACGAGCAGTACTTC.

The V call is TRBV6-6, the J call TRBJ1-5; D uncertain. Looked up from germline, CDR1 is MNHNY and CDR2 is SVGAGI (reference sequence). Between the trimmed V and J ends, which lost 1 base and 7 bases, there was a span of 8 bases. The CDR3 runs to 13 residues. The CDR3 reads CASSYWGGQPQHF. The CDR3 coding sequence is TGTGCCAGCAGTTACTGGGGAGGACAGCCCCAGCATTTT.

The chain employs TRBV7-8 and TRBJ2-3; 10 bases are a match to TRBD2. Trimming removed 5 bases from V and 2 bases from J; junction bases left unmatched: 13. CDR3 length equals 18 residues. Germline CDR1 reads SGHVS; CDR2 reads FQNEAQ. The CDR3 coding sequence is TGTGCCAGCAGCCGCGCAGGGCTAGCGGGGGAGAACACAGATACGCAGTATTTT. Translating it yields CASSRAGLAGENTDTQYF.

The V gene is TRBV2, the J gene TRBJ1-5, with unresolved D. The CDR3 covers 13 residues. Germline CDR1 SNHLY, CDR2 FYNNEI. Trimming removed 5 bases at V and 9 bases at J, with 14 bases between. The CDR3 region is CASSLPPPGPQHF. CDR3 DNA: TGTGCCAGCAGTTTGCCTCCCCCGGGGCCCCAGCATTTT.

This clone was detected only a few times. The V gene is TRBV7-8, the J gene TRBJ1-2, with 12 nucleotides matching TRBD1. This CDR3 has 16 residues. CDR1 SGHVS and CDR2 FQNEAQ come from the germline V gene. V was clipped by 5 bases and J by 4 bases; unmatched bases: 8. The CDR3 DNA is TGTGCCAGCAGCCAGGGACAGGGGGCTCCTAGCTATGGCTACACCTTC. Protein product: CASSQGQGAPSYGYTF.

The rearrangement uses TRBV2 and TRBJ2-7; D uncertain. CDR3 length: 11 amino acids. Germline CDR1 and CDR2: SNHLY and FYNNEI. V lost 4 bases to trimming and J lost 6 bases, with 7 bases between them. This chain's CDR3 is CASSVRREQYF. In nucleotides, the CDR3 is TGTGCCAGCAGTGTGAGGCGCGAGCAGTACTTC.

CDR3 sequence reads: CASSFWGGSGYSYNEQFF. The CDR3 nucleotides read TGTGCCAGCAGCTTTTGGGGTGGTAGCGGGTATTCCTACAATGAGCAGTTCTTC. The chain couples TRBV7-9 to TRBJ2-1, with 7 bases that match TRBD2. The CDR3 totals 18 residues. V lost 3 bases and J lost 1; bases outside the gene matches: 12. Germline V gene lookup returns CDR1 SEHNR and CDR2 FQNEAQ (reference sequence).

The V gene is TRBV5-1, the J gene TRBJ1-6; 9 bases line up with TRBD1. The germline gives CDR1 SGHRS, CDR2 YFSETQ. This CDR3 region has 16 residues. V gave up 4 bases and J gave up 6 bases; unmatched junction bases: 8. CDR3 sequence (DNA): TGCGCCAGCAGCCCGTCCGGACAGGGGATTAATTCACCCCTCCACTTT. Translation gives CASSPSGQGINSPLHF.

V and J are TRBV29-1 and TRBJ2-3, with 8 bases fitting TRBD1. The CDR3 spans 15 residues. Germline CDR1 reads SQVTM; CDR2 reads ANQGSEA. V trimming: 3 bases; J trimming: 3 bases; junction bases outside the gene matches: 8. CDR3 in amino acids: CSVESGQVLTDTQYF. The CDR3 DNA follows: TGCAGCGTTGAGTCGGGACAGGTTTTAACAGATACGCAGTATTTT.

For the CDR3, the DNA is TGTGCCAGCAGCTCCGGGACAGAAATCTATGGCTACACCTTC. Translating it yields CASSSGTEIYGYTF. The rearrangement links TRBV5-6 to TRBJ1-2; 7 bases match TRBD1. Germline CDR1 and CDR2: SGHDT and YYEEEE. V gave up 3 bases and J gave up 4 bases; unmatched junction bases: 6. The CDR3 contains 14 residues.

The chain joins TRBV6-6 to TRBJ2-7; D possibly corresponds to TRBD1 (5 bases). Trimming cost V 6 bases and J 2 bases, with 14 bases left between them. In germline, CDR1 is MNHNY, CDR2 SVGAGI (reference sequence). The CDR3 runs to 14 residues. The CDR3 spells CASRWSTAAYEQYF. The CDR3 DNA sequence: TGTGCCAGCAGGTGGTCGACAGCCGCCTACGAGCAGTACTTC.